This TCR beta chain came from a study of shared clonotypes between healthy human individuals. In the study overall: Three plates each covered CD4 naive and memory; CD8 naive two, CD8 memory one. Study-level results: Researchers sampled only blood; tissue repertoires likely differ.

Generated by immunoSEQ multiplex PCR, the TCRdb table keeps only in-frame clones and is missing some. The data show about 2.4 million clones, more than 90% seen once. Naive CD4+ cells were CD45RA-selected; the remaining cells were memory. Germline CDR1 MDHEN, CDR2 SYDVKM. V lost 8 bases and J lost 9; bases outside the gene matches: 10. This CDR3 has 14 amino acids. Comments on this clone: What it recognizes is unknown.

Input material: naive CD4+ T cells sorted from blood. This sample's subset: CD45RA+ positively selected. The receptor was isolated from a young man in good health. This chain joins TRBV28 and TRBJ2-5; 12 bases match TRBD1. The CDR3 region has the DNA TGTGCCAGCGACGGGACAGGGGGCCTTAGCTCCCAGTACTTC. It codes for CASDGTGGLSSQYF. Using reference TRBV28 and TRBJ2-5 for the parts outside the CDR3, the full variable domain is DVKVTQSSRYLVKRTGEKVFLECVQDMDHENMFWYRQDPGLGLRLIYFSYDVKMKEKGDIPEGYSVSREKKERFSLILESASTNQTSMYLCASDGTGGLSSQYFGPGTRLLVL.